This is a list of T cell receptor beta chains from one sample in a study of neoadjuvant nivolumab and ipilimumab in lung cancer. The protocol was immunoSEQ multiplex PCR, while the TCRdb copy is restricted to in-frame clones and leaves out a portion. The repertoire holds approximately 9,300 clones, with 75% to 80% as singletons. The starting material was tumor tissue, obtained after neoadjuvant nivolumab, alone or with ipilimumab, at or shortly before surgery. Receptor source: an adult with non-small cell lung cancer. Some clones in this sample may be carry-over from other donors' samples. Both conserved end residues are part of each CDR3. Fields, in order: D gene, J gene, clone size, V gene, CDR3 DNA, CDR3 protein. The D gene is left open where the match is weak. Only part of the rows carry a size: once, few, many, or a class if the clone is expanded.

D gene: -; J gene: TRBJ2-2; clone size: -; V gene: TRBV15; CDR3 DNA: TGTGCCACCAGGGGGGGCACCGGGGAGCTGTTTTTT; CDR3 protein: CATRGGTGELFF
D gene: -; J gene: TRBJ1-1; clone size: -; V gene: TRBV5-4; CDR3 DNA: TGTGCCAGCAGCTTGCTTGGGGGAGACACTGAAGCTTTCTTT; CDR3 protein: CASSLLGGDTEAFF
D gene: TRBD2; J gene: TRBJ2-4; clone size: few; V gene: TRBV5-6; CDR3 DNA: TGTGCCAGCAGTTGGGGACTAGAAGAACTTGTAGCCAAAAACATTCAGTACTTC; CDR3 protein: CASSWGLEELVAKNIQYF
D gene: -; J gene: TRBJ1-5; clone size: -; V gene: TRBV19; CDR3 DNA: TGTGCCAGTAGTCCCAGGGGAGGGCCCAATCAGCCCCAGCATTTT; CDR3 protein: CASSPRGGPNQPQHF
D gene: -; J gene: TRBJ1-3; clone size: -; V gene: TRBV5-5; CDR3 DNA: TGTGCCAGCACCCCCTTCGCAGGGTTCGGAAACACCATATATTTT; CDR3 protein: CASTPFAGFGNTIYF
D gene: TRBD1; J gene: TRBJ1-1; clone size: few; V gene: TRBV11-3; CDR3 DNA: TGTGCCAGCAGCTTAGTGGGACAGGGGGACACTGAAGCTTTCTTT; CDR3 protein: CASSLVGQGDTEAFF
D gene: -; J gene: TRBJ1-2; clone size: -; V gene: TRBV27; CDR3 DNA: TGTGCCAGCAGTTCATTCCCAGAGAACTATGGCTACACCTTC; CDR3 protein: CASSSFPENYGYTF
D gene: -; J gene: TRBJ1-2; clone size: few; V gene: TRBV14; CDR3 DNA: TGTGCCAGCAGCCAAACAAAATATGGCTACACCTTC; CDR3 protein: CASSQTKYGYTF
D gene: TRBD1; J gene: TRBJ2-2; clone size: -; V gene: TRBV5-4; CDR3 DNA: TGTGCCAGCAGGGGACAGGGGGGGACCGGGGAGCTGTTTTTT; CDR3 protein: CASRGQGGTGELFF
D gene: -; J gene: TRBJ1-2; clone size: -; V gene: TRBV5-6; CDR3 DNA: TGTGCCAGCACCTACGGGACCGAGAGTTCCCCTGGGATATACACCTTC; CDR3 protein: CASTYGTESSPGIYTF
D gene: -; J gene: TRBJ1-1; clone size: -; V gene: TRBV5-4; CDR3 DNA: TGTGCCAGCAGCCGGGGGGGTCGGAACACTGAAGCTTTCTTT; CDR3 protein: CASSRGGRNTEAFF
D gene: TRBD1; J gene: TRBJ1-2; clone size: -; V gene: TRBV19; CDR3 DNA: TGTGCCAGCATCGGGACAGGGTACACTAACTATGGCTACACCTTC; CDR3 protein: CASIGTGYTNYGYTF
D gene: -; J gene: TRBJ1-2; clone size: -; V gene: TRBV6-5; CDR3 DNA: TGTGCCAGCAGTTACTCGAGCAGGGCCCCTTACAGTGGCTACACCTTC; CDR3 protein: CASSYSSRAPYSGYTF
D gene: -; J gene: TRBJ2-2; clone size: medium-sized; V gene: TRBV7-8; CDR3 DNA: TGTGCCAGCAGCCCCCTGGTAGGGCAGGGTTTGAACACCGGGGAGCTGTTTTTT; CDR3 protein: CASSPLVGQGLNTGELFF
D gene: -; J gene: TRBJ2-1; clone size: -; V gene: TRBV11-3; CDR3 DNA: TGTGCCAGCTCGACACCCTACAATGAGCAGTTCTTC; CDR3 protein: CASSTPYNEQFF
D gene: -; J gene: TRBJ2-3; clone size: -; V gene: TRBV7-9; CDR3 DNA: TGTGCCATTGGGGAACAAGATACGCAGTATTTT; CDR3 protein: CAIGEQDTQYF
D gene: TRBD1; J gene: TRBJ2-7; clone size: -; V gene: TRBV9; CDR3 DNA: TGTGCCAGCAGCGTAGGAGGACAGGGGCCCCCCTACGAGCAGTACTTC; CDR3 protein: CASSVGGQGPPYEQYF
D gene: -; J gene: TRBJ1-4; clone size: -; V gene: TRBV13; CDR3 DNA: TGTGCCAGCAGCTTCCTGACAGCGGGTGAAAAACTGTTTTTT; CDR3 protein: CASSFLTAGEKLFF
D gene: -; J gene: TRBJ1-4; clone size: -; V gene: TRBV21-1; CDR3 DNA: TGTGCCAGCAGCAAAGTGTTGAAGGGGGAGGAAAAACTGTTTTTT; CDR3 protein: CASSKVLKGEEKLFF
D gene: TRBD1; J gene: TRBJ1-2; clone size: -; V gene: TRBV7-2; CDR3 DNA: TGTGCCAGCAGCCCCGGTGGAGGGGGCAGCTATGGCTACACCTTC; CDR3 protein: CASSPGGGGSYGYTF
D gene: -; J gene: TRBJ1-2; clone size: -; V gene: TRBV7-2; CDR3 DNA: TGTGCCAGCAGCTTGTTCGGGCAGGCCTCTCCCCTTGTAGGCTACACCTTC; CDR3 protein: CASSLFGQASPLVGYTF
D gene: -; J gene: TRBJ2-1; clone size: -; V gene: TRBV2; CDR3 DNA: TGTGCCAGCAGTGGAAGTAATGAGCAGTTCTTC; CDR3 protein: CASSGSNEQFF
D gene: TRBD1; J gene: TRBJ2-2; clone size: -; V gene: TRBV9; CDR3 DNA: TGTGCCAGCAGCAAACGGACAGGGGAAAGCGGGGAGCTGTTTTTT; CDR3 protein: CASSKRTGESGELFF
D gene: TRBD2; J gene: TRBJ2-7; clone size: -; V gene: TRBV7-8; CDR3 DNA: TGTGCCAGCAGCCCAAAGCTAGCGGGAGGTCCCCACGAGCAGTACTTC; CDR3 protein: CASSPKLAGGPHEQYF
D gene: -; J gene: TRBJ2-7; clone size: -; V gene: TRBV18; CDR3 DNA: TGTGCCAGCTCACCAGGGGCGCCGGTCTACGAGCAGTACTTC; CDR3 protein: CASSPGAPVYEQYF
D gene: -; J gene: TRBJ1-1; clone size: few; V gene: TRBV19; CDR3 DNA: TGTGCCAGTAGTTCTCAAACGCAGGGTACCATGAACACTGAAGCTTTCTTT; CDR3 protein: CASSSQTQGTMNTEAFF
D gene: TRBD1; J gene: TRBJ2-7; clone size: -; V gene: TRBV5-1; CDR3 DNA: TGCGCCAGCAGCCTGGGGACAGGGGTCCCCTACGAGCAGTACTTC; CDR3 protein: CASSLGTGVPYEQYF
D gene: -; J gene: TRBJ2-7; clone size: -; V gene: TRBV30; CDR3 DNA: TGTGCCTGGAGCCGGGGATGGGTAAGCTACGAGCAGTACTTC; CDR3 protein: CAWSRGWVSYEQYF
D gene: -; J gene: TRBJ2-7; clone size: -; V gene: TRBV27; CDR3 DNA: TGTGCCAGCAGACCCCCCTTTTATGGGGGCCAAAGCTCCTACGAGCAGTACTTC; CDR3 protein: CASRPPFYGGQSSYEQYF
D gene: -; J gene: TRBJ2-1; clone size: -; V gene: TRBV18; CDR3 DNA: TGTGCCAGCTCACCACTAGCGTCCAATGAGCAGTTCTTC; CDR3 protein: CASSPLASNEQFF
D gene: TRBD1; J gene: TRBJ2-7; clone size: few; V gene: TRBV18; CDR3 DNA: TGTGCCAGCTCTCCCGGGACAGCTTACGAGCAGTACTTC; CDR3 protein: CASSPGTAYEQYF
D gene: -; J gene: TRBJ2-2; clone size: -; V gene: TRBV6-4; CDR3 DNA: TGTGCCAGCAGTGCGGAAGGGAGCACCGGGGAGCTGTTTTTT; CDR3 protein: CASSAEGSTGELFF
D gene: TRBD1; J gene: TRBJ2-2; clone size: -; V gene: TRBV18; CDR3 DNA: TGTGCCAGCTCACCATATGAGGGGGCGTTGGGCACCGGGGAGCTGTTTTTT; CDR3 protein: CASSPYEGALGTGELFF
D gene: TRBD1; J gene: TRBJ2-3; clone size: -; V gene: TRBV6-5; CDR3 DNA: TGTGCCAGCAGTTATACTAACAGGGGGCCAGATACGCAGTATTTT; CDR3 protein: CASSYTNRGPDTQYF
D gene: TRBD1; J gene: TRBJ2-1; clone size: few; V gene: TRBV14; CDR3 DNA: TGTGCCAGCAGCTCCTCTCGGGACAGGGGGGCCTACAATGAGCAGTTCTTC; CDR3 protein: CASSSSRDRGAYNEQFF
D gene: TRBD1; J gene: TRBJ1-6; clone size: -; V gene: TRBV4-1; CDR3 DNA: TGCGCCAGCAGCCAAGGGGACAGCGTGAGCTCCTATAATTCACCCCTCCACTTT; CDR3 protein: CASSQGDSVSSYNSPLHF
D gene: -; J gene: TRBJ1-5; clone size: -; V gene: TRBV25-1; CDR3 DNA: TGTGCCAGCCCAGATTACGATCAGCCCCAGCATTTT; CDR3 protein: CASPDYDQPQHF
D gene: TRBD1; J gene: TRBJ1-5; clone size: few; V gene: TRBV7-2; CDR3 DNA: TGTGCCAGCAGCTTAGGTGGGACAGGGTATCAGCCCCAGCATTTT; CDR3 protein: CASSLGGTGYQPQHF
D gene: -; J gene: TRBJ1-2; clone size: -; V gene: TRBV18; CDR3 DNA: TGTGCCAGCTCACACTCGAAGAAAGACGGCTACACCTTC; CDR3 protein: CASSHSKKDGYTF
D gene: TRBD2; J gene: TRBJ2-3; clone size: -; V gene: TRBV4-3; CDR3 DNA: TGCGCCAGCAGCCAAGGGGTAGCGGGGCTAACAGATACGCAGTATTTT; CDR3 protein: CASSQGVAGLTDTQYF
D gene: -; J gene: TRBJ1-1; clone size: -; V gene: TRBV5-5; CDR3 DNA: TGTGCCAGCAGCTTGGGAGAGGTGGGGCGGCTAGAAGCTTTCTTT; CDR3 protein: CASSLGEVGRLEAFF
D gene: -; J gene: TRBJ1-1; clone size: once; V gene: TRBV5-1; CDR3 DNA: TGCGCCAGCAGCTTGGCCATGGGATTAGGGAGCACTGAAGCTTTCTTT; CDR3 protein: CASSLAMGLGSTEAFF
D gene: TRBD1; J gene: TRBJ1-5; clone size: -; V gene: TRBV5-5; CDR3 DNA: TGTGCCAGCAGCTTGTCGGATGGGACAGCCCCTAAGCCCCAGCATTTT; CDR3 protein: CASSLSDGTAPKPQHF
D gene: -; J gene: TRBJ1-6; clone size: -; V gene: TRBV5-6; CDR3 DNA: TGTGCCAGCAGCCTACGGAGCTATAATTCACCCCTCCACTTT; CDR3 protein: CASSLRSYNSPLHF
D gene: -; J gene: TRBJ1-2; clone size: -; V gene: TRBV6-6; CDR3 DNA: TGTGCCAGCAGCTTGGAGGGCGGTGGCTACACCTTC; CDR3 protein: CASSLEGGGYTF
D gene: TRBD2; J gene: TRBJ2-1; clone size: -; V gene: TRBV10-3; CDR3 DNA: TGTGCCATCAGTCTCACAACGGGAGGGAAAAATGAGCAGTTCTTC; CDR3 protein: CAISLTTGGKNEQFF
D gene: -; J gene: TRBJ2-1; clone size: -; V gene: TRBV6-5; CDR3 DNA: TGTGCCAGCAGGGGGTCGGCGGATGAGCAGTTCTTC; CDR3 protein: CASRGSADEQFF
D gene: -; J gene: TRBJ2-2; clone size: -; V gene: TRBV28; CDR3 DNA: TGTGCCAGCAGGGGCGGGCCCGGGGAGCTGTTTTTT; CDR3 protein: CASRGGPGELFF
D gene: -; J gene: TRBJ1-1; clone size: -; V gene: TRBV30; CDR3 DNA: TGTGCCTATCAGGGCATGAACACTGAAGCTTTCTTT; CDR3 protein: CAYQGMNTEAFF
D gene: -; J gene: TRBJ1-5; clone size: -; V gene: TRBV5-1; CDR3 DNA: TGCGCCAGCAGCTTGACGGCGAATCAGCCCCAGCATTTT; CDR3 protein: CASSLTANQPQHF
D gene: -; J gene: TRBJ2-7; clone size: -; V gene: TRBV7-9; CDR3 DNA: TGTGCCAGCAGCGATATCCGAGCAGGGACTGAGCAGTACTTC; CDR3 protein: CASSDIRAGTEQYF